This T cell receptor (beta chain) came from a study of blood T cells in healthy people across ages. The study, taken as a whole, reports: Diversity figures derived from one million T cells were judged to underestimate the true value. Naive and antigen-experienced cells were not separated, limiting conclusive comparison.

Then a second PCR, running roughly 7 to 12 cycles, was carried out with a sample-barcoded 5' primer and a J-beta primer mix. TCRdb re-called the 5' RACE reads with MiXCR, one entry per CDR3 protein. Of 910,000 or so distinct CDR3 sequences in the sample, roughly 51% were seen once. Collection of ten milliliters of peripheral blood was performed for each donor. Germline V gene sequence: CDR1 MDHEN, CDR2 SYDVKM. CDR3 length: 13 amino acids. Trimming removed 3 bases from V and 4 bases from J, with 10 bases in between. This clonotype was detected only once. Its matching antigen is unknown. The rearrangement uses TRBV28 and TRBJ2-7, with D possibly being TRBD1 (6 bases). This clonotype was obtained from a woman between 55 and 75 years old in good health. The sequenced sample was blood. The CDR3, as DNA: TGTGCCAGCAGTTTCAGGGGCAGGTACGAGCAGTACTTC. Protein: CASSFRGRYEQYF.